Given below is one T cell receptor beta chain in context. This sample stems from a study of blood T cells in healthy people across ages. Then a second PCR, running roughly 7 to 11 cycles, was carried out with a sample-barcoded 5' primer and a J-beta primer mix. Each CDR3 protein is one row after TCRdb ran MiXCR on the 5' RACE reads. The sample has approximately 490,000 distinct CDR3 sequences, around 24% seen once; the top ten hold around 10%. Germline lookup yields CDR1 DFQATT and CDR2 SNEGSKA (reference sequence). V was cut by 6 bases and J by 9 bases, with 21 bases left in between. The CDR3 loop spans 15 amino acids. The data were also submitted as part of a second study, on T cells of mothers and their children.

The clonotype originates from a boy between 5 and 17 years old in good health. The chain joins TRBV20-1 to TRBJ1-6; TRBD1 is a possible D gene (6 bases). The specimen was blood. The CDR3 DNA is TGCAGTGCAGGAGGGGGGGCCGGGGCGATTTCACCCCTCCACTTT. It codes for CSAGGGAGAISPLHF.